What follows describes a single TCR beta chain. Its antigen is still unknown. This sample is drawn from a study of cytomegalovirus exposure and HLA in healthy donors. As for the study in general: Among some 400 genotyped donors, about 80% fell in the Caucasian-associated ancestry cluster. Broader study findings: The study designated about 180 TCR beta chains cytomegalovirus-associated. Published work reported that the classifier diagnosed cytomegalovirus status with high specificity and sensitivity.

Germline assignment: CDR1 MDHEN and CDR2 SYDVKM. Trimming removed 11 bases at V and 9 bases at J, with 23 bases between. This CDR3 contains 14 residues. Both 60 Vbeta primers and 13 Jbeta primers went into the PCR. Data came from immunoSEQ multiplex PCR; TCRdb stores just in-frame clones and leaves some out. The table records about 150,000 clones, about 76% of them present only once. The receptor's source is a man in his thirties or forties in good health and CMV-seropositive. V usage is TRBV28 and J usage is TRBJ2-1; maybe TRBD2 (6 bases). The sample comprised PBMCs. In DNA form, the CDR3 reads TGTGCCGCCCGCCGGCGGGGACCCAACGGTGAGCAGTTCTTC. Translation gives CAARRRGPNGEQFF. Based on the CDR3 plus reference TRBV28 and TRBJ2-1, the full variable domain is DVKVTQSSRYLVKRTGEKVFLECVQDMDHENMFWYRQDPGLGLRLIYFSYDVKMKEKGDIPEGYSVSREKKERFSLILESASTNQTSMYLCAARRRGPNGEQFFGPGTRLTVL.